The rows below give T cell receptor beta chains drawn from one sample of a study of cytomegalovirus exposure and HLA in healthy donors. Profiling relied on immunoSEQ multiplex PCR, and the TCRdb table lists in-frame clones only, not all of them. The table has 200,000 to 250,000 clones, more than 75% seen once. Specimen: PBMCs. Every receptor here comes from a woman aged 18 to 35 in good health and CMV-seropositive. Both conserved end residues are trimmed from each CDR3. The order of the fields is clone size, V gene, CDR3 protein. Part of the rows lack a size; the others show once, few, many or a class for expanded clones.

- | TRBV6-5 | ASSRGNRRVYEQY
- | TRBV20-1 | SASVLYEQY
- | TRBV27 | ASSHGLAEYNEQF
once | TRBV30 | AWTVLAGADTQY
- | TRBV19 | ASRLAGGNYGYT
- | TRBV5-4 | ASSPGPGGNQPQH
- | TRBV15 | ATNTWSGELF
few | TRBV19 | ASSVGTPGELF
- | TRBV7-9 | ASSNRDSNQPQH
once | TRBV27 | ASSPLDRVYEQY
few | TRBV5-1 | ASSHRRDQSDTQY
- | TRBV27 | ASSLLATGAATDTQY
- | TRBV5-1 | ASTRGTSGGEQF
- | TRBV15 | ATSRDRSGTSYNEQF
- | TRBV19 | ASREILTGLYGYT
- | TRBV5-4 | ASSHRTGARANVLT
few | TRBV28 | ATGQGSSYEQY
- | TRBV5-8 | ASSYRGWGNQPQH
- | TRBV2 | ASSESLAGADTQY
- | TRBV6-1 | ASSEVDEQY
- | TRBV5-1 | ASSPEGASGTQY
- | TRBV7-3 | ASSLGQGLQETQY
- | TRBV27 | ASSFGIGYGYT
- | TRBV25-1 | ASSDYRGDEQF
- | TRBV4-1 | ASSRDNEQF
- | TRBV6-5 | ASSYSSDYGYT
- | TRBV6-5 | ASRPGTSGSYEQY
- | TRBV27 | ASSLSNSGRVYEQY
- | TRBV10-3 | AISEVYSSGNTIY
- | TRBV10-3 | AIRQGGQIEQY
- | TRBV27 | ASSPRGHQGYT
- | TRBV9 | ASSVPPSTVYNEQY
- | TRBV29-1 | SVRAESYEQY
- | TRBV7-9 | ASSLSPSTEAF
- | TRBV28 | ASSLPVRGQSSYEQY
- | TRBV9 | ASSVEGRGSEKLF
- | TRBV5-4 | ASSGNQGAMDQPQH
- | TRBV2 | ASSNRQGGQPQH
- | TRBV11-2 | ASSLPGLVPGELF
- | TRBV9 | ASSVGGTGSNYGYT
- | TRBV25-1 | ASSPIAGAVFHTQY
- | TRBV9 | ASSVGTGYQPQH
- | TRBV19 | ASSPDRGYEQY
once | TRBV7-2 | ASSLGPGGTEQY
- | TRBV28 | ASYYSNQPQH
few | TRBV12-5 | ASGAGVLLDGYT
- | TRBV19 | ASSNWSYGYT
once | TRBV28 | ASSDRSQSYEQY
- | TRBV21-1 | ASSKMGGDEQY
- | TRBV19 | ASRGTFPGELF
- | TRBV5-6 | ASSPGQNYEQY
few | TRBV15 | ATSREAGGPDTQY
- | TRBV7-9 | ASSPRTGNYEQY
- | TRBV6-1 | ASSERGGGYEQY
- | TRBV7-2 | ASSLQGGSNQPQH